This TCR beta chain is drawn from a study of T cell repertoires in cytomegalovirus infection. Across the study: CMV infection plus the matching HLA type was flagged by public TCR beta signatures. Whole-study findings and limits: CMV carriers with the relevant HLA were identified by cumulative public TCR beta family frequency. Dominant in the ex vivo response were TCR beta clonotypes restricted by HLA-C and specific for CMV.

In TCRdb, the reads were re-called with MiXCR into one record per CDR3 protein. The repertoire holds 65,000 to 90,000 distinct CDR3 sequences, with about 4% as singletons. The germline V gene has CDR1 DFQATT and CDR2 SNEGSKA (reference sequence). V dropped 2 bases and J dropped 8 bases, with 13 bases sitting between them. The CDR3 is made up of 13 amino acids. Ten or more counts support this clonotype. Antigen: not known. V is TRBV20-1 and J is TRBJ2-1; unclear D gene. Sequencing was done on a sample of PBMCs. The source of this sequence is a human donor in good health (CMV status not recorded). Some clones in this sample may be carry-over from other donors' samples. In nucleotides, the CDR3 is TGCAGTGCTAGAAGCTTCCACGGCGATGAGCAGTTCTTC. Translating it yields CSARSFHGDEQFF.